A single sample is the source of the 17 T cell receptor beta chains below, sequenced in a study of spatial heterogeneity in lung cancer. Each CDR3 protein is one row after TCRdb ran MiXCR on the 5' RACE reads. The sample consists of over 70,000 distinct CDR3 sequences, about 8.2% of them appearing once. Time point here: blood at routine non-recurrence follow-up after resection. Source: PBMCs, taken at follow-up. Receptors originate from a female donor with early-stage non-small cell lung cancer.

Many counts were recorded for this clonotype. The chain combines TRBV7-3 with TRBJ2-3, with D uncertain. The V end was cut by 1 base, the J end by 4 bases, with 6 bases between. Germline V lookup: CDR1 SGHTA, CDR2 FQGTGA. This CDR3 has 13 amino acids. The CDR3 region is CASSLRSSDTQYF. CDR3 coding DNA: TGTGCCAGCAGCTTAAGGTCGTCAGATACGCAGTATTTT. Full variable domain (missing parts from reference TRBV7-3 and TRBJ2-3): GAGVSQTPSNKVTEKGKYVELRCDPISGHTALYWYRQSLGQGPEFLIYFQGTGAADDSGLPNDRFFAVRPEGSVSTLKIQRTERGDSAVYLCASSLRSSDTQYFGPGTRLTVL.

This clonotype was observed at least ten times. This sequence joins TRBV7-9 and TRBJ2-1; 7 bases are shared with TRBD1. There are 16 residues in the CDR3. V shed 3 bases, J shed 0 bases, and the junction held 5 bases outside the gene matches. Germline V gene data show CDR1 as SEHNR and CDR2 as FQNEAQ (reference sequence). The DNA of the CDR3 is TGTGCCAGCAGCTTGAAGGGACAGAGCTCCTACAATGAGCAGTTCTTC. It specifies CASSLKGQSSYNEQFF.

The chain couples TRBV7-9 to TRBJ1-1; 10 bases line up with TRBD1. The V gene end was trimmed by 5 bases and the J gene end by 5 bases; junction bases not matched to a gene: 11. In germline, CDR1 is SEHNR, CDR2 FQNEAQ (reference sequence). This CDR3 is built from 16 residues. The CDR3 sequence: CASSRDGTGVETEAFF. In nucleotides, the CDR3 is TGTGCCAGCAGCCGAGATGGGACAGGGGTGGAAACTGAAGCTTTCTTT.

This clonotype was detected many times. This chain links TRBV18 with TRBJ1-2, with D hard to call. The V and J ends lost 3 bases and 4 bases respectively, with 9 bases between them. The CDR3 sequence is 13 residues long. From germline, CDR1 is KGHSH and CDR2 LQKENI. CDR3 amino acids: CASSPDGAYGYTF. Here the CDR3 DNA reads TGTGCCAGCTCACCCGACGGAGCCTATGGCTACACCTTC.

This clonotype was seen at least ten times. CDR3 nucleotides: TGCAGTGCTAAAGGGACAGTGAATCAGCCCCAGCATTTT. This codes for CSAKGTVNQPQHF. This chain joins TRBV20-1 and TRBJ1-5, with 7 bases lining up with TRBD1. The CDR3 totals 13 residues. Germline-derived CDR1 and CDR2 are DFQATT and SNEGSKA (reference sequence). V shed 4 bases, J shed 4 bases, and the junction held 4 bases outside the gene matches.

The chain links TRBV5-1 to TRBJ2-5; TRBD1 matches 9 bases. The junction had 5 bases not matched to a gene; V was cut back by 7 bases and J by 1 base. Germline lookup yields CDR1 SGHRS and CDR2 YFSETQ. This CDR3 has 14 amino acids. The CDR3 region has the DNA TGCGCCAGCCGGACAGGGGACGTCCAAGAGACCCAGTACTTC. This codes for CASRTGDVQETQYF.

Only a few counts were recorded for this clonotype. The rearrangement uses TRBV5-1 and TRBJ1-2; a weak D match, TRBD1 (6 bases). V was cut by 4 bases and J by 4 bases, with 11 bases left in between. In germline, CDR1 is SGHRS, CDR2 YFSETQ. CDR3 length equals 13 residues. Here the CDR3 reads CASSPDSIYGYTF. The CDR3 bases are TGCGCCAGCAGCCCGGACAGCATCTATGGCTACACCTTC.

This clonotype was observed a handful of times. The chain joins TRBV3-1 to TRBJ2-7, with 9 bases that match TRBD1. After removal of 4 bases from V and 3 bases from J, the junction contained 7 bases not matched to a gene. The length of the CDR3 is 15 residues. Germline CDR1 LGHDT, CDR2 YNNKEL (reference sequence). The CDR3: CASSPRDRAYYEQYF. CDR3 nucleotide sequence: TGTGCCAGCAGCCCCCGGGACAGGGCATACTACGAGCAGTACTTC.

This clonotype was seen at least ten times. The chain uses TRBV5-1 and TRBJ1-5; D ambiguous. Trimming removed 0 bases at V and 3 bases at J, with 4 bases between. The CDR3 covers 13 residues. Germline loops: CDR1 SGHRS, CDR2 YFSETQ. In DNA form, the CDR3 reads TGCGCCAGCAGCTTGGGGGCCAATCAGCCCCAGCATTTT. Translation gives CASSLGANQPQHF.

J is TRBJ2-3 and V is TRBV5-1; 9 bases map to TRBD1. V was pared by 5 bases and J by 6 bases, with 7 bases of the junction left unmatched. Germline V gene data show CDR1 as SGHRS and CDR2 as YFSETQ. The CDR3 runs to 14 residues. The CDR3 sequence is CASRAGTGIDTQYF. The CDR3 DNA reads as TGCGCCAGCAGGGCCGGGACAGGGATCGATACGCAGTATTTT.

This clonotype occurred many times. The rearrangement uses TRBV7-9 and TRBJ1-2, with no clear D. Germline CDR1 and CDR2: SEHNR and FQNEAQ (reference sequence). Between the trimmed V and J ends, which lost 3 bases and 2 bases, there was a span of 4 bases. This CDR3 has 12 amino acids. This CDR3 is CASSFVNYGYTF. The DNA for the CDR3 is TGTGCCAGCAGCTTCGTCAACTATGGCTACACCTTC.

This clonotype was seen many times. The V gene is TRBV25-1, the J gene TRBJ1-1; 8 nucleotides align to TRBD1. CDR3 length: 16 residues. CDR1 and CDR2 (germline): MGHDK, SYGVNS. V was pared by 3 bases and J by 3 bases, with 9 bases of the junction left unmatched. CDR3 nucleotide sequence: TGTGCCAGCAGTGATTCTCGGACAGGGACGTACACTGAAGCTTTCTTT. Translating gives CASSDSRTGTYTEAFF.

The chain uses TRBV7-9 and TRBJ2-7; D is unresolved. V lost 7 bases, J lost 3 bases, and 16 bases lay in between. The V gene's germline CDR1 is SEHNR and CDR2 FQNEAQ (reference sequence). This CDR3 has 14 residues. This CDR3 reads CASTPEAVLYEQYF. The CDR3 bases are TGTGCCAGCACCCCAGAAGCAGTCCTCTACGAGCAGTACTTC.

This clonotype was detected many times. The CDR3 coding sequence is TGTGCCAGCAGCTTAGTATTGGGGCCGTATGAGCAGTTCTTC. As protein: CASSLVLGPYEQFF. This chain joins TRBV7-6 and TRBJ2-1; possible D gene TRBD1, 5 bases. V lost 1 base, J lost 8 bases, and 12 bases lay in between. This CDR3 spans 14 amino acids. Germline V CDR1 and CDR2: SGHVS, FNYEAQ.

This clonotype was seen at least ten times. V gene TRBV19 combines with J gene TRBJ2-3; the D gene is possibly TRBD1 (6 bases). The CDR3 contains 14 residues. CDR1 and CDR2 from the germline V gene are LNHDA and SQIVND (reference sequence). Trimming took off 4 bases at V and 8 bases at J, with 16 bases between the two ends. CDR3 sequence (DNA): TGTGCCAGTAGTAGCCTGAACAGGGACGGTACGCAGTATTTT. Residues: CASSSLNRDGTQYF.

The chain is built from TRBV20-1 and TRBJ1-1, with 7 nucleotides matching TRBD1. The CDR3 has 15 residues. Trimming took 5 bases from V and 0 from J; bases not matched to a gene: 9. Germline V gene sequence: CDR1 DFQATT, CDR2 SNEGSKA (reference sequence). The CDR3 nucleotides are TGCAGTGCTCGGCCAGGGGGAGGTTTGAACACTGAAGCTTTCTTT. Protein product: CSARPGGGLNTEAFF.

This clonotype was seen more than once but under ten times. The chain joins TRBV5-1 to TRBJ1-6; 8 nucleotides match TRBD1. This CDR3 has 14 residues. Germline V gives CDR1 SGHRS, CDR2 YFSETQ. The ends lost 0 bases at V and 16 bases at J; junction bases unmatched: 9. The CDR3 reads CASSLDPPTGALHF. The CDR3 bases are TGCGCCAGCAGCTTGGACCCCCCGACAGGGGCGCTCCACTTT.